The 17 T cell receptor beta chains given below trace back to one sample, sequenced in a study of blood T cells in healthy people across ages. Alongside a J-beta primer mix, a sample-barcoded 5' primer served in a second PCR lasting roughly 7 to 11 cycles. One entry per CDR3 protein results from TCRdb running MiXCR on the 5' RACE reads. The sample holds 730,000 or so distinct CDR3 sequences, roughly 41% seen once. Specimen: blood. The source of these receptors is a woman aged 55-70 years in good health.

This chain joins TRBV2 and TRBJ1-1, with D uncertain. V shed 2 bases and J shed 2 bases, with 18 bases lying between them. Germline-derived CDR1 and CDR2 are SNHLY and FYNNEI. This CDR3 region has 17 residues. In DNA form, the CDR3 reads TGTGCCAGCAGTGAATCGGGAACCGACCTAGACAACACTGAAGCTTTCTTT. It is translated as CASSESGTDLDNTEAFF.

The chain employs TRBV4-2 and TRBJ2-1, with D unclear. Germline V gene lookup returns CDR1 LGHNA and CDR2 YNFKEQ. The ends were cut back, 0 bases at V and 7 bases at J, with 7 bases in the middle. The CDR3 contains 13 residues. CDR3 coding DNA: TGTGCCAGCAGCCAAGAATTGGGTAATGAGCAGTTCTTC. Its translation: CASSQELGNEQFF.

CDR3 in amino acids: CASSYSAGPAGDEQFF. The CDR3 DNA sequence: TGTGCCAGCAGTTACTCGGCAGGGCCTGCGGGCGATGAGCAGTTCTTC. The rearrangement links TRBV6-6 to TRBJ2-1; the D call may be TRBD1 or TRBD2 (5 bases each). CDR1 is MNHNY, CDR2 SVGAGI, per germline (reference sequence). Trimming pared 0 bases from V and 8 bases from J, leaving 17 bases between. The CDR3 consists of 16 residues.

This clonotype was detected a few times. The DNA for the CDR3 is TGTGCCAGCAGCCGGTCCGCGGGAGGCCGGGTTGGGGATACGCAGTATTTT. As protein: CASSRSAGGRVGDTQYF. This chain uses TRBV9 with TRBJ2-3; TRBD2 aligns across 8 bases. V shed 4 bases, J shed 6 bases, and the junction held 16 bases outside the gene matches. In germline, CDR1 is SGDLS, CDR2 YYNGEE. The length of the CDR3 is 17 residues.

The J gene is TRBJ2-3, the V gene TRBV9; 8 bases fit TRBD1. Losses at the gene ends were 4 bases for V and 0 bases for J; bases not matched to a gene: 4. The CDR3 has 15 residues. Germline lookup yields CDR1 SGDLS and CDR2 YYNGEE. The CDR3 is CASSTRTGSTDTQYF. DNA of the CDR3: TGTGCCAGCAGCACCCGGACAGGGAGCACAGATACGCAGTATTTT.

This chain links TRBV28 with TRBJ1-2; D is undetermined. CDR1 and CDR2 from the germline V gene are MDHEN and SYDVKM. This CDR3 spans 10 amino acids. Deletions cut 4 bases from V and 3 bases from J, with 0 bases between. Here the CDR3 DNA reads TGTGCCAGCAGTTACTATGGCTACACCTTC. The encoded protein is CASSYYGYTF.

This clonotype was counted between two and nine times. A read error may be the cause here, since a much bigger clone is one base away. V usage is TRBV4-3 and J usage is TRBJ2-1; 10 bases are shared with TRBD2. Matching the DNA end better, TRBJ2-7 makes the J call doubtful. The CDR3 covers 15 residues. The germline gives CDR1 LGHNA, CDR2 YSLEER. The CDR3 here is CASSQPSGGYNEQYF. The CDR3 DNA is TGCGCCAGCAGCCAACCTAGCGGGGGCTACAATGAGCAGTACTTC.

This clonotype was seen a few times. The rearrangement joins TRBV5-1 to TRBJ2-3; 9 nucleotides align to TRBD2. Trimming removed 3 bases from V and 4 bases from J; junction bases left unmatched: 6. The CDR3 loop spans 15 amino acids. The germline gives CDR1 SGHRS, CDR2 YFSETQ. CDR3 coding DNA: TGCGCCAGCAGCTGGACTAGCGAAGGGTCAGATACGCAGTATTTT. Translation gives CASSWTSEGSDTQYF.

This clonotype has just a few counts. The CDR3 DNA reads TGTGCCAGCAGTGCCTCGGGGGCGGGCTACAATGAGCAGTTCTTC. Protein sequence: CASSASGAGYNEQFF. This sequence joins TRBV6-4 and TRBJ2-1; D may match TRBD1 or TRBD2 (6 bases each). Per germline, CDR1 MRHNA and CDR2 SNTAGT. The germline V and J ends were trimmed by 4 bases and 3 bases, with 13 bases remaining between them. This CDR3 has 15 amino acids.

The chain joins TRBV20-1 to TRBJ1-2, with D maybe TRBD1 (6 bases). CDR3 size: 14 residues. V was cut by 3 bases and J by 4 bases, with 15 bases left in between. Per the germline V gene, CDR1 is DFQATT and CDR2 is SNEGSKA (reference sequence). CDR3 coding DNA: TGCAGTGCTAGGGATAACTCAGGGGCCTATGGCTACACCTTC. This gives the protein CSARDNSGAYGYTF.

CDR3 sequence reads: CASSSRGGPDNSPLHF. DNA of the CDR3: TGCGCCAGCAGCTCCAGGGGGGGTCCCGATAATTCACCCCTCCACTTT. The chain has TRBV5-1 and TRBJ1-6, with 7 bases fitting TRBD1. The CDR3 consists of 16 residues. CDR1 is SGHRS and CDR2 is YFSETQ in the germline V gene. J was trimmed by 5 bases and V by 3 bases; bases with no gene match: 8.

The chain couples TRBV7-2 to TRBJ2-7; D is possibly TRBD1 (6 bases). The CDR3 extends over 15 amino acids. The germline gives CDR1 SGHTA, CDR2 FQGNSA. Trimming shortened V by 1 base and J by 2 bases, and 12 bases separated the two germline ends. The CDR3 reads CASSLEPRGTYEQYF. CDR3 DNA sequence: TGTGCCAGCAGCTTAGAGCCCAGGGGCACCTACGAGCAGTACTTC.

This clonotype was seen many times. The chain employs TRBV4-3 and TRBJ2-5, with no clear D. V was pared by 0 bases and J by 1 base, with 12 bases between. This CDR3 comprises 16 residues. CDR1 and CDR2 (germline): LGHNA, YSLEER. The CDR3 bases are TGCGCCAGCAGCCAAGATTGGGCAAGCCCCCAAGAGACCCAGTACTTC. The encoded protein is CASSQDWASPQETQYF.

CDR3 in amino acids: CASKTDSTDTQYF. The CDR3 DNA is TGTGCCAGCAAGACGGACAGCACAGATACGCAGTATTTT. The chain uses TRBV6-5 and TRBJ2-3, with unresolved D. This CDR3 is built from 13 residues. Germline assignment: CDR1 MNHEY and CDR2 SVGAGI. Trimming pared 7 bases from V and 0 bases from J, leaving 8 bases between.

This chain connects TRBV7-2 to TRBJ2-1; a weak D match, TRBD2 (5 bases). The CDR3 extends over 15 amino acids. V lost 1 base and J 7 bases, leaving 14 bases between the germline ends. The germline V gene has CDR1 SGHTA and CDR2 FQGNSA. The CDR3 coding sequence is TGTGCCAGCAGCTTAGGGGTAAGCCGAGGGAATGAGCAGTTCTTC. Protein product: CASSLGVSRGNEQFF.

The CDR3 protein is CSAPTSGANVLTF. CDR3 coding DNA: TGCAGTGCGCCGACCTCTGGGGCCAACGTCCTGACTTTC. V gene TRBV20-1 combines with J gene TRBJ2-6; D unclear. Trimming took off 6 bases at V and 0 bases at J, with 6 bases between the two ends. Per germline, CDR1 DFQATT and CDR2 SNEGSKA (reference sequence). The CDR3 consists of 13 residues.

About this clonotype: A single base separates this from a much larger clone, so it may be a read error. J is TRBJ2-7 and V is TRBV20-1, with D hard to call. The germline V and J ends were trimmed by 6 bases and 6 bases, with 24 bases remaining between them. CDR3 length: 15 amino acids. Germline V lookup: CDR1 DFQATT, CDR2 SNEGSKA (reference sequence). Here the CDR3 DNA reads TGCAGTGCGCTGTGCGCGGTGGGGTCCCTCTCCGAGCAGTACTTC. Protein product: CSALCAVGSLSEQYF.